This T cell receptor (beta chain) was sequenced in a study of relationships among human T cell subsets. Overall study results and limits: A couple of pan T samples were processed with pan B cells. No significant subset differences appeared in V, D, J use, CDR3 length or N-additions. Th1, Th2 and regulatory subsets overlapped substantially in CDR3 sequences. A CD4+CD8+ double-positive population could not be excluded by bead sorting.

The CDR3 totals 15 residues. The germline V and J ends were trimmed by 3 bases and 2 bases, with 11 bases remaining between them. Worth noting for this clonotype: What it binds is unknown.

Semiquantitative ARM-PCR amplified T cell receptor alpha and beta CDR3 regions from mRNA. In ARM-PCR, communal superprimers followed tagged nested gene-specific primers for exponential amplification. TCRdb reanalysed the multiplex PCR reads using MiXCR and keeps one entry per CDR3 protein. The sample lists over 14,000 distinct CDR3 sequences, around three fifths seen once, with 30% to 45% in the top ten. The V call is TRBV12-3 or TRBV12-4, the J call TRBJ1-5; no firm D call. Input material: total T cells sorted from blood. The receptor's source is a man aged 40-55 years in good health. The CDR3 sequence: CASSLGGEGNQPQHF. The CDR3 DNA reads TGTGCCAGCAGTTTGGGTGGGGAGGGCAATCAGCCCCAGCATTTT.